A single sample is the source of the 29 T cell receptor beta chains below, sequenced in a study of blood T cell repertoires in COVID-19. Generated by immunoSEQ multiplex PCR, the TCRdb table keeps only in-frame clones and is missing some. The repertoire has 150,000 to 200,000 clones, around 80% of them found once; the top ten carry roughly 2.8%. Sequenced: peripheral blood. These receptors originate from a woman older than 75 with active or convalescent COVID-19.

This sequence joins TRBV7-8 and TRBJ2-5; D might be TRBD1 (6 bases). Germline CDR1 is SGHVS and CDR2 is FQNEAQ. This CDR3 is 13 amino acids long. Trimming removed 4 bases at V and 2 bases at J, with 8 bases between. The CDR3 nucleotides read TGTGCCAGCAGCTCCGACAGGCAAGAGACCCAGTACTTC. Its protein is CASSSDRQETQYF.

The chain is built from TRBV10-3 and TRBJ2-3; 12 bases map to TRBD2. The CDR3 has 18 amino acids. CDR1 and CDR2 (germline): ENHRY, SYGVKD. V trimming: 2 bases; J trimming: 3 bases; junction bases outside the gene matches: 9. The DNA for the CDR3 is TGTGCCATCAGTGAGACAAAACTAGCGGGGGGCGGAACAGATACGCAGTATTTT. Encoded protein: CAISETKLAGGGTDTQYF.

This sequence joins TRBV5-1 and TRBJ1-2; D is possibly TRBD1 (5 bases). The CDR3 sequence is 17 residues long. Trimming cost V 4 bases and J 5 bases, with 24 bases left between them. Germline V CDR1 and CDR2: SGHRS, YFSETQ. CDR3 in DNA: TGCGCCAGCAGCCCCTTGGGGAACACTCACAAGGGGTATGGCTACACCTTC. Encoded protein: CASSPLGNTHKGYGYTF.

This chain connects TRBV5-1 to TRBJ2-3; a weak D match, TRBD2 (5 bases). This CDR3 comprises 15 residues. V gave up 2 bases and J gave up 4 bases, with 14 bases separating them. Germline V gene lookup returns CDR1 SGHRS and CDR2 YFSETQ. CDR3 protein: CASSLPLASPDTQYF. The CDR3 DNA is TGCGCCAGCAGCTTACCTCTAGCTAGTCCAGATACGCAGTATTTT. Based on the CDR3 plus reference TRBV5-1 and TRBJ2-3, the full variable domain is KAGVTQTPRYLIKTRGQQVTLSCSPISGHRSVSWYQQTPGQGLQFLFEYFSETQRNKGNFPGRFSGRQFSNSRSEMNVSTLELGDSALYLCASSLPLASPDTQYFGPGTRLTVL.

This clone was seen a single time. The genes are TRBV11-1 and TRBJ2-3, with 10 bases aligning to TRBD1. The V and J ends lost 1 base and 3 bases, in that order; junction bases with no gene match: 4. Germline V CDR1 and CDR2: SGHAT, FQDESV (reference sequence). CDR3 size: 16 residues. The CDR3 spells CASSLGTGGMTDTQYF. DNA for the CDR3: TGTGCCAGCAGCTTAGGGACAGGGGGGATGACAGATACGCAGTATTTT.

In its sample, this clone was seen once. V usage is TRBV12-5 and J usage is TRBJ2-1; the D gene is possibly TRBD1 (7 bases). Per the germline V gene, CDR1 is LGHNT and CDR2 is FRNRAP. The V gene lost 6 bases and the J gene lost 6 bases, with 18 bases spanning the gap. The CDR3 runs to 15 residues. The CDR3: CASGEGTVAANEQFF. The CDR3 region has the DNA TGTGCTAGTGGGGAGGGGACAGTGGCTGCCAATGAGCAGTTCTTC. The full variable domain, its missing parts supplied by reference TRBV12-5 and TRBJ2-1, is DARVTQTPRHKVTEMGQEVTMRCQPILGHNTVFWYRQTMMQGLELLAYFRNRAPLDDSGMPKDRFSAEMPDATLATLKIQPSEPRDSAVYFCASGEGTVAANEQFFGPGTRLTVL.

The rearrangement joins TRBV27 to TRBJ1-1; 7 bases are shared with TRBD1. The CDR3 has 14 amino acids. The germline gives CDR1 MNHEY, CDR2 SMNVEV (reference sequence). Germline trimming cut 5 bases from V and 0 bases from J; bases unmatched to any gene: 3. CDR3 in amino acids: CASSLGGVNTEAFF. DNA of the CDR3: TGTGCCAGCAGTCTAGGGGGCGTGAACACTGAAGCTTTCTTT.

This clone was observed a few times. The CDR3 spells CASSSTRQGLGQNYF. The DNA of the CDR3 is TGTGCCAGCAGTTCTACTCGACAGGGGTTGGGACAAAATTACTTC. This sequence joins TRBV28 and TRBJ2-7; TRBD1 matches at 8 bases. Germline V gene sequence: CDR1 MDHEN, CDR2 SYDVKM. J gave up 13 bases and V 4 bases, and 18 bases lay outside the gene matches. There are 15 residues in the CDR3. Looking up the rest from reference TRBV28 and TRBJ2-7 gives the full variable domain: DVKVTQSSRYLVKRTGEKVFLECVQDMDHENMFWYRQDPGLGLRLIYFSYDVKMKEKGDIPEGYSVSREKKERFSLILESASTNQTSMYLCASSSTRQGLGQNYFGPGTRLTVT.

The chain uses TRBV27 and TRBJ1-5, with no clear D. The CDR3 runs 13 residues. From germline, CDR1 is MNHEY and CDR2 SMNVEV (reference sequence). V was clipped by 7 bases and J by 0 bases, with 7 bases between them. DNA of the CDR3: TGTGCCAGCATGCCCTATAGCAATCAGCCCCAGCATTTT. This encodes CASMPYSNQPQHF.

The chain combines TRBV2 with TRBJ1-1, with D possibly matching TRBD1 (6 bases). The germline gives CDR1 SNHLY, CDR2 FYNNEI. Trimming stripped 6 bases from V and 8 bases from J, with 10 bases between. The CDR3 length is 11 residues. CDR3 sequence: CASRTGREAFF. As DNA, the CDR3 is TGTGCCAGCAGGACAGGCAGAGAAGCTTTCTTT.

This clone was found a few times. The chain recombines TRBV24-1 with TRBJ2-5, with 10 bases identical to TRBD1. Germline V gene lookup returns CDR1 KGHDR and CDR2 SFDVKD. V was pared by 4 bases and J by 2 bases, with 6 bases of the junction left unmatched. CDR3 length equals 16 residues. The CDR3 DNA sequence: TGTGCCACCAGTGAAAAACCGGGACAGGGGCAAGAGACCCAGTACTTC. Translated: CATSEKPGQGQETQYF.

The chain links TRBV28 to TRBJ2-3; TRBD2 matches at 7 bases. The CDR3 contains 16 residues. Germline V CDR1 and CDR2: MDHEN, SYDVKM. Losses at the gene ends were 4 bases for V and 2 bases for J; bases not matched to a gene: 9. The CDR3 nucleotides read TGTGCCAGCAGTTCGCGGCTAGCGGACGTCACAGATACGCAGTATTTT. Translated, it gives CASSSRLADVTDTQYF.

The CDR3 is CAWSQSTGSIGYTF. CDR3 nucleotides: TGTGCCTGGAGTCAATCGACAGGGTCGATAGGCTACACCTTC. This chain joins TRBV30 and TRBJ1-2, with 7 positions matching TRBD1. The CDR3 has 14 amino acids. The trim removed 2 bases at V and 8 bases at J, leaving 11 bases unmatched. Germline V gene lookup returns CDR1 GTSNPN and CDR2 SVGIG (reference sequence).

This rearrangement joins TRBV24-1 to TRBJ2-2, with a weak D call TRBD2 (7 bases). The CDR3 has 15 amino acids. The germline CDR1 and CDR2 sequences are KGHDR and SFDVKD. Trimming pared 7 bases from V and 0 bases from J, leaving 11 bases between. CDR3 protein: CATRRGGTNTGELFF. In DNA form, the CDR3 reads TGTGCCACCAGGAGGGGGGGCACGAACACCGGGGAGCTGTTTTTT.

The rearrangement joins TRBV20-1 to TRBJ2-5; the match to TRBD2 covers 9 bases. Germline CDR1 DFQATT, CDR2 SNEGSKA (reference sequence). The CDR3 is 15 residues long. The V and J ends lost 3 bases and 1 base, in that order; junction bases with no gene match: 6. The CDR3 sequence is CSASGARGGQETQYF. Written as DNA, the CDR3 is TGCAGTGCTAGTGGGGCGCGGGGGGGCCAAGAGACCCAGTACTTC.

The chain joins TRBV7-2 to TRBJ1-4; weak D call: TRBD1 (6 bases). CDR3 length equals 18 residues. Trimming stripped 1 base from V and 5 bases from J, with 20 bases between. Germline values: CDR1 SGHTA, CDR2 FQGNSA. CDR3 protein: CASSLGRTARASNEKLFF. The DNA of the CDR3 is TGTGCCAGCAGCTTAGGGAGGACAGCCCGGGCGTCGAATGAAAAACTGTTTTTT.

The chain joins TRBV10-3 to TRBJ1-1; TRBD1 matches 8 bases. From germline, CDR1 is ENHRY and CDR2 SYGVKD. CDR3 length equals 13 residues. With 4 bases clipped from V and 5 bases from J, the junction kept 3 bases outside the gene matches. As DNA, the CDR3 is TGTGCCATCAGTGTTACAGGGGGTACTGAAGCTTTCTTT. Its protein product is CAISVTGGTEAFF.

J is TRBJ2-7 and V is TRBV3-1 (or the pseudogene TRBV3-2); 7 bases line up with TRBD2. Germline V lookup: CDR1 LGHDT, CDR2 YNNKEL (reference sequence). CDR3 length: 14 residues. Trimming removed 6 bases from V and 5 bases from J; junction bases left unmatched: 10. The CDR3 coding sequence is TGTGCCAGCAGTCAACTAGCGCCGGTAAACGAGCAGTACTTC. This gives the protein CASSQLAPVNEQYF.

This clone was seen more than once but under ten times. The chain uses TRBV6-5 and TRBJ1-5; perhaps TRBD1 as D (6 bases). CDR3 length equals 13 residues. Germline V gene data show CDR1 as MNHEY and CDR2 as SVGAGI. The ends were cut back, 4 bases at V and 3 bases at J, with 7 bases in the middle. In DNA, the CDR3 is TGTGCCAGCAGTTGGGACACCAATCAGCCCCAGCATTTT. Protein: CASSWDTNQPQHF.

CDR3 DNA: TGTGCCAGGACAGGGGGCGCGAACACCGGGGAGCTGTTTTTT. Its protein is CARTGGANTGELFF. The chain has TRBV7-9 and TRBJ2-2; 10 bases fit TRBD1. The CDR3 length is 14 residues. The V and J ends lost 9 bases and 0 bases, in that order; junction bases with no gene match: 1. The germline V gene encodes CDR1 SEHNR and CDR2 FQNEAQ (reference sequence).

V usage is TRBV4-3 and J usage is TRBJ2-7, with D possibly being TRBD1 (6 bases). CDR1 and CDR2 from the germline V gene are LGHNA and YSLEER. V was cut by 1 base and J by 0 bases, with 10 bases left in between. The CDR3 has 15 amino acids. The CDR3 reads CASSQADSSSYEQYF. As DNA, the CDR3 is TGCGCCAGCAGCCAAGCGGACAGTAGCTCCTACGAGCAGTACTTC.

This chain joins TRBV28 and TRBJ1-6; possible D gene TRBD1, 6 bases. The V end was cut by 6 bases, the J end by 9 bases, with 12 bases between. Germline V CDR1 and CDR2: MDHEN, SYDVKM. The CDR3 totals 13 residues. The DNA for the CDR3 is TGTGCCAGCAGCTCCCCCAGGGGTTCACCCCTCCACTTT. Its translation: CASSSPRGSPLHF.

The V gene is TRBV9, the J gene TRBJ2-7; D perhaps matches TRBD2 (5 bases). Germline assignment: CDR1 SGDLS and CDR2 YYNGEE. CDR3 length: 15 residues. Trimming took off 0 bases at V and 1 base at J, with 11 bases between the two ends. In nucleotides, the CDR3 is TGTGCCAGCAGCGTAGCTCCTTCGGGGTCCTACGAGCAGTACTTC. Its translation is CASSVAPSGSYEQYF.

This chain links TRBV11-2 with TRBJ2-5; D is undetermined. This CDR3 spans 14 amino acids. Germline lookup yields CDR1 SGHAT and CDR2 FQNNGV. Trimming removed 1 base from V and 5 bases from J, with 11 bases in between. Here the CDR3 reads CASSLGANWETQYF. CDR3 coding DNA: TGTGCCAGCAGCTTAGGCGCTAATTGGGAGACCCAGTACTTC.

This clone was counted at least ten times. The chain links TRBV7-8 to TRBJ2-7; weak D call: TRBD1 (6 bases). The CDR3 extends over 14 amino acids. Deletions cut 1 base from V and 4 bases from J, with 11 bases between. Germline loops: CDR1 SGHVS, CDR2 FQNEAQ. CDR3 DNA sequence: TGTGCCAGCAGCTTAGGTCCTGACAGGTACGAGCAGTACTTC. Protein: CASSLGPDRYEQYF.

CDR3 nucleotide sequence: TGTGCCAGTAGTACCCCCCCAACCTACGAGCAGTACTTC. Translating gives CASSTPPTYEQYF. This sequence joins TRBV19 and TRBJ2-7; D remains unclear. The CDR3 loop spans 13 amino acids. Per germline, CDR1 LNHDA and CDR2 SQIVND (reference sequence). The V end was cut by 4 bases, the J end by 2 bases, with 9 bases between. Together with reference TRBV19 and TRBJ2-7, the CDR3 gives the full variable domain: DGGITQSPKYLFRKEGQNVTLSCEQNLNHDAMYWYRQDPGQGLRLIYYSQIVNDFQKGDIAEGYSVSREKKESFPLTVTSAQKNPTAFYLCASSTPPTYEQYFGPGTRLTVT.

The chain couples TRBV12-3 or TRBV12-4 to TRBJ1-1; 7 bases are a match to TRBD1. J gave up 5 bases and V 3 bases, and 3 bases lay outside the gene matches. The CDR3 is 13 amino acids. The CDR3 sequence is CASSFRGRTEAFF. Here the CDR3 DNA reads TGTGCCAGCAGTTTTAGGGGGCGGACTGAAGCTTTCTTT.

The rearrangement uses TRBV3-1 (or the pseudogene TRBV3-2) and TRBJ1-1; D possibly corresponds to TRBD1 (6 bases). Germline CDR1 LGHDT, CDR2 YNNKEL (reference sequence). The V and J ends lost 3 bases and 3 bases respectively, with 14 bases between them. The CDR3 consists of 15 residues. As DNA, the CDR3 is TGTGCCAGCAGCCAGGGGGCGCTGGGAGACACTGAAGCTTTCTTT. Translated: CASSQGALGDTEAFF.

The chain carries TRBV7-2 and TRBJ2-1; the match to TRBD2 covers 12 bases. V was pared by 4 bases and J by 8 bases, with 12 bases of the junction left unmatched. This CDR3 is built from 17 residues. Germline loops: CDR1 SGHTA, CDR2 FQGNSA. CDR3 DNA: TGTGCCAGCAGCTCCGGAATTCTAGCGGGGGGGTTCTATGAGCAGTTCTTC. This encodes CASSSGILAGGFYEQFF.